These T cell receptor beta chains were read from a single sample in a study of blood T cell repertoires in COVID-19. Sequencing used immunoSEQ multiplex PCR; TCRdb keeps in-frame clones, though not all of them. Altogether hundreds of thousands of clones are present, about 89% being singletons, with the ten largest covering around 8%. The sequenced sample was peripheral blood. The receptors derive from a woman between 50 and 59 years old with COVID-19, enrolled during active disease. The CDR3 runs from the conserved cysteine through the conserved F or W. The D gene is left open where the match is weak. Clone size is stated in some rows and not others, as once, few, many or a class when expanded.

CASRVGQGAQYF | TGCGCCAGCAGGGTCGGACAGGGAGCGCAGTATTTT | TRBV10-2 | TRBD1 | TRBJ2-3 | .
CASSQDLARYNEQFF | TGTGCCAGCAGCCAAGATCTAGCCCGATACAATGAGCAGTTCTTC | TRBV3-1/TRBV3-2 | . | TRBJ2-1 | once
CSAARGYEQYF | TGCAGTGCTGCTAGGGGTTACGAGCAGTACTTC | TRBV20-1 | . | TRBJ2-7 | .
CASTPRASSYEQYF | TGTGCCAGTACCCCCAGGGCGAGCTCCTACGAGCAGTACTTC | TRBV19 | . | TRBJ2-7 | .
CASSLGGEAGRYGYTF | TGCGCCAGCAGCTTGGGCGGGGAAGCTGGGCGCTATGGCTACACCTTC | TRBV5-1 | . | TRBJ1-2 | .
CASSTLRDSHEQYF | TGTGCCAGTAGTACACTCCGGGACAGCCACGAGCAGTACTTC | TRBV19 | TRBD1 | TRBJ2-7 | .
CASSNIRTGDNSPLHF | TGTGCCAGTAGTAACATTCGGACAGGGGATAATTCACCCCTCCACTTT | TRBV19 | TRBD1 | TRBJ1-6 | .
CASSQTEVEVAFF | TGTGCCAGCAGCCAGACGGAAGTAGAGGTAGCTTTCTTT | TRBV3-1/TRBV3-2 | . | TRBJ1-1 | .
CASGTGTLSGANVLTF | TGTGCCAGCGGGACAGGAACCCTTTCTGGGGCCAACGTCCTGACTTTC | TRBV2 | TRBD1 | TRBJ2-6 | .
CASRHPLEPDTQYF | TGTGCCAGTCGACACCCCCTTGAACCTGATACGCAGTATTTT | TRBV27 | . | TRBJ2-3 | .
CASSGAGNGYTF | TGTGCCAGCAGTGGGGCAGGGAATGGCTACACCTTC | TRBV2 | . | TRBJ1-2 | once
CAWSVMSSGANVLTF | TGTGCCTGGAGTGTTATGAGCTCTGGGGCCAACGTCCTGACTTTC | TRBV30 | . | TRBJ2-6 | .
CASSPRTSGGYNEQFF | TGTGCCAGCAGCCCGCGAACTAGCGGGGGGTACAATGAGCAGTTCTTC | TRBV4-2 | TRBD2 | TRBJ2-1 | .
CANRAGFSNQPQHF | TGTGCCAACAGGGCGGGCTTTAGCAATCAGCCCCAGCATTTT | TRBV24-1 | . | TRBJ1-5 | .
CASWTAFSYEQYF | TGTGCCTCCTGGACAGCTTTCTCCTACGAGCAGTACTTC | TRBV6-7 | . | TRBJ2-7 | once
CASSTGGGWTEAFF | TGCGCCAGCAGCACAGGGGGCGGTTGGACTGAAGCTTTCTTT | TRBV10-1 | TRBD1 | TRBJ1-1 | .
CASSLGGTGVGNEQFF | TGTGCCAGCAGCTTAGGGGGGACAGGGGTTGGCAATGAGCAGTTCTTC | TRBV11-1 | TRBD1 | TRBJ2-1 | .
CASSTRGTRDSHEQYF | TGTGCCAGTAGTACCCGGGGAACTCGGGACAGCCACGAGCAGTACTTC | TRBV19 | TRBD1 | TRBJ2-7 | once
CASSGGGGSGELFF | TGTGCCAGCAGTGGAGGCGGGGGGTCCGGGGAGCTGTTTTTT | TRBV2 | TRBD2 | TRBJ2-2 | .
CASSPGTGNYGYTF | TGTGCCAGCAGTCCCGGGACAGGGAACTATGGCTACACCTTC | TRBV6-4 | TRBD1 | TRBJ1-2 | .
CASSPRTGYEQYF | TGTGCCAGCAGCCCGAGGACAGGCTACGAGCAGTACTTC | TRBV14 | TRBD1 | TRBJ2-7 | .
CASSLDRAQFAEAFF | TGTGCCAGTAGCTTGGACAGGGCCCAGTTCGCTGAAGCTTTCTTT | TRBV19 | TRBD1 | TRBJ1-1 | .
CSVLTDGGAAGAFF | TGCAGCGTCCTAACGGATGGGGGCGCCGCCGGTGCTTTCTTT | TRBV29-1 | . | TRBJ1-1 | .
CAWARRGITEAFF | TGTGCCTGGGCACGCAGGGGAATAACTGAAGCTTTCTTT | TRBV30 | . | TRBJ1-1 | once
CASSLQGGGTGGADTQYF | TGTGCCAGCAGCCTACAAGGCGGCGGGACAGGGGGAGCAGATACGCAGTATTTT | TRBV3-1/TRBV3-2 | TRBD1 | TRBJ2-3 | .
CANSGTGVTYEQYF | TGTGCCAACTCCGGGACAGGGGTAACCTACGAGCAGTACTTC | TRBV10-3 | TRBD1 | TRBJ2-7 | .
CASSLGPTTDTQYF | TGTGCCAGCAGCTTAGGGCCTACCACAGATACGCAGTATTTT | TRBV7-3 | . | TRBJ2-3 | .
CSVEGDGYTF | TGCAGCGTTGAGGGAGATGGCTACACCTTC | TRBV29-1 | . | TRBJ1-2 | .
CASSPSRTGVTEAFF | TGTGCCAGCAGTCCTTCTCGGACAGGGGTCACTGAAGCTTTCTTT | TRBV6-5 | TRBD1 | TRBJ1-1 | .
CASSLSTDEQYF | TGTGCCAGCAGCTTATCGACAGACGAGCAGTACTTC | TRBV7-9 | . | TRBJ2-7 | once
CASQTSGGELFF | TGTGCCAGCCAGACCTCAGGCGGGGAGCTGTTTTTT | TRBV28 | . | TRBJ2-2 | .
CASRGQTYTEAFF | TGTGCCAGCCGAGGACAGACCTACACTGAAGCTTTCTTT | TRBV18 | . | TRBJ1-1 | .
CASSLGGGGSNEQYF | TGTGCCAGCAGCCTAGGCGGAGGAGGGTCCAACGAGCAGTACTTC | TRBV5-4 | . | TRBJ2-7 | .
CASSRSAQRLNNEQFF | TGTGCCAGCAGCCGAAGCGCACAGAGACTAAACAATGAGCAGTTCTTC | TRBV7-9 | . | TRBJ2-1 | .
CASSFRRLGGGINEQFF | TGTGCCAGCAGCTTCCGCAGACTAGGCGGGGGGATCAATGAGCAGTTCTTC | TRBV7-3 | TRBD2 | TRBJ2-1 | .
CASSFGAGRETQYF | TGTGCCAGCAGCTTCGGGGCGGGGAGAGAGACCCAGTACTTC | TRBV7-8 | . | TRBJ2-5 | .
CASSLSQAGEQYF | TGTGCCAGCAGCTTAAGCCAGGCCGGCGAGCAGTACTTC | TRBV7-7 | . | TRBJ2-7 | .
CASSSYDLGQGSPLHF | TGCGCCAGCAGCTCCTACGATCTGGGACAGGGGTCACCCCTCCACTTT | TRBV5-1 | TRBD1 | TRBJ1-6 | .
CASSPTGRSNQPQHF | TGTGCCAGCAGTCCGACAGGGAGAAGCAATCAGCCCCAGCATTTT | TRBV6-5 | TRBD1 | TRBJ1-5 | .
CASSSTQQGDTQYF | TGTGCCAGCAGTAGCACCCAACAGGGGGATACGCAGTATTTT | TRBV3-1/TRBV3-2 | TRBD1 | TRBJ2-3 | .
CASSPGGVHEQYF | TGTGCCAGCAGTCCCGGGGGGGTCCACGAGCAGTACTTC | TRBV6-1 | TRBD2 | TRBJ2-7 | .
CASSIGRVAGAPYNEQFF | TGTGCCAGTAGTATCGGCAGAGTAGCGGGGGCCCCCTACAATGAGCAGTTCTTC | TRBV19 | TRBD2 | TRBJ2-1 | .
CASRRLSNQPQHF | TGTGCCAGCAGGAGATTGAGCAATCAGCCCCAGCATTTT | TRBV28 | . | TRBJ1-5 | .
CATSDGAFLNGYTF | TGTGCCACCAGTGATGGGGCGTTTCTAAATGGCTACACCTTC | TRBV24-1 | . | TRBJ1-2 | .
CASRYRQSYEQYF | TGTGCCAGCAGATACAGGCAGTCCTACGAGCAGTACTTC | TRBV5-6 | . | TRBJ2-7 | .
CASRKTGRGTGELFF | TGTGCCAGCAGGAAGACAGGGCGCGGCACCGGGGAGCTGTTTTTT | TRBV3-1/TRBV3-2 | TRBD1 | TRBJ2-2 | .
CASSQTTAGDEKLFF | TGTGCCAGCAGTCAGACGACGGCCGGGGATGAAAAACTGTTTTTT | TRBV27 | . | TRBJ1-4 | .
CASSGVGLAGGPSTDTQYF | TGCGCCAGTAGCGGGGTGGGACTAGCGGGGGGCCCTAGCACAGATACGCAGTATTTT | TRBV4-1 | TRBD2 | TRBJ2-3 | .
CASSATNTGELFF | TGTGCCAGCAGTGCCACGAACACCGGGGAGCTGTTTTTT | TRBV2 | . | TRBJ2-2 | .
CASSLQDSSYGYTF | TGCGCCAGCAGCTTGCAGGACAGCTCCTATGGCTACACCTTC | TRBV5-1 | . | TRBJ1-2 | few
CASSVGRYSNQPQHF | TGTGCCAGTAGTGTGGGGCGATATAGCAATCAGCCCCAGCATTTT | TRBV19 | . | TRBJ1-5 | .
CASSLGGFRQYF | TGTGCCAGCAGTTTAGGAGGGTTTAGGCAGTACTTC | TRBV27 | . | TRBJ2-7 | .
CASSQAISGANVLTF | TGTGCCAGCAGCCAAGCCATCTCTGGGGCCAACGTCCTGACTTTC | TRBV3-1/TRBV3-2 | . | TRBJ2-6 | .
CASSWQEGTEAFF | TGCGCCAGCAGCTGGCAGGAAGGCACTGAAGCTTTCTTT | TRBV5-1 | . | TRBJ1-1 | .
CASWTGNYSPLHF | TGTGCCTCGTGGACAGGGAATTATTCACCCCTCCACTTT | TRBV6-5 | TRBD1 | TRBJ1-6 | .
CASSSPRGNTDTQYF | TGTGCCAGCAGTTCCCCACGGGGGAACACAGATACGCAGTATTTT | TRBV28 | . | TRBJ2-3 | .
CASSKGQGNTEAFF | TGTGCCAGCAGCAAGGGACAGGGGAACACTGAAGCTTTCTTT | TRBV14 | TRBD1 | TRBJ1-1 | .
CAWATGTELGQPQHF | TGTGCCTGGGCTACCGGGACAGAGCTTGGGCAGCCCCAGCATTTT | TRBV30 | TRBD1 | TRBJ1-5 | few
CASSVEPQSYNEQFF | TGTGCCAGCAGCGTAGAGCCCCAATCCTACAATGAGCAGTTCTTC | TRBV9 | . | TRBJ2-1 | once